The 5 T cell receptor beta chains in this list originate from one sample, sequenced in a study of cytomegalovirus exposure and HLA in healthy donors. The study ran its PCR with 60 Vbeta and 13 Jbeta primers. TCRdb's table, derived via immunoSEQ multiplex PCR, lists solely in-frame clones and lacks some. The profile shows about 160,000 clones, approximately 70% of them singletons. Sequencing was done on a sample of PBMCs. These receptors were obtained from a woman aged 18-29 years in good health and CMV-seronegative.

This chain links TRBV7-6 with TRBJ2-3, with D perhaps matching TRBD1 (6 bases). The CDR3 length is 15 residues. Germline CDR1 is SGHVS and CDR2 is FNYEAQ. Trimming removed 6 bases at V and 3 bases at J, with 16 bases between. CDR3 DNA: TGTGCCAGCAGTTCCCGGGACATTGGGACAGATACGCAGTATTTT. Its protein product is CASSSRDIGTDTQYF.

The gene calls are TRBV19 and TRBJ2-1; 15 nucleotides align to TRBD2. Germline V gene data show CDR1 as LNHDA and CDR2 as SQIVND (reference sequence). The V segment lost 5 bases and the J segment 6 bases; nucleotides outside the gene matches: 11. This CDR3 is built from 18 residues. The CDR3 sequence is CASSLQGLAGGRSNEQFF. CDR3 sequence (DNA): TGTGCCAGTAGTCTACAGGGACTAGCGGGAGGTCGAAGCAATGAGCAGTTCTTC.

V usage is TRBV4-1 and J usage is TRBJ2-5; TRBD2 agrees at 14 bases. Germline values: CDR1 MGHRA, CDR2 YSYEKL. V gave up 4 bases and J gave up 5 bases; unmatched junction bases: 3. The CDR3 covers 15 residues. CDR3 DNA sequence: TGCGCCAGCAGCCCTGGGACTAGCGGGAGCGAGACCCAGTACTTC. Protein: CASSPGTSGSETQYF.

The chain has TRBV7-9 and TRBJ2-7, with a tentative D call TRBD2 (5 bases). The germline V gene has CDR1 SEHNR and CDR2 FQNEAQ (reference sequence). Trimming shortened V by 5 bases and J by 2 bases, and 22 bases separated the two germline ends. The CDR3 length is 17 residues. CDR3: CASSTDSGADFTYEQYV. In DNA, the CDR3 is TGTGCCAGCAGCACAGATTCAGGAGCGGACTTTACCTACGAGCAGTACGTC.

The CDR3 loop reads CASSVEYRGGKLFF. Written as DNA, the CDR3 is TGTGCCAGCAGCGTAGAGTACAGGGGGGGAAAACTGTTTTTT. The genes are TRBV9 and TRBJ1-4, with 8 bases lining up with TRBD1. CDR3 length: 14 amino acids. Germline V gives CDR1 SGDLS, CDR2 YYNGEE. With 0 bases clipped from V and 10 bases from J, the junction kept 5 bases outside the gene matches.